A selection of T cell receptor beta chains follows, all from one sample in a study of blood T cell repertoires in COVID-19. Using immunoSEQ multiplex PCR, the repertoire was profiled, and TCRdb retains in-frame clones only, with some absent. The data hold 85,000 to 130,000 clones, with roughly 80% observed a single time. Sequencing was performed on peripheral blood. The receptors stem from an elderly woman with active or convalescent COVID-19. The CDR3 runs from the conserved cysteine through the conserved F or W. Fields, in order: J gene, V gene, clone size, D gene, CDR3 DNA, CDR3 protein. D genes are given only for firm matches. Size tells how often a clone was seen (once, few, many) or the class of an expanded clone, and some rows leave it out.

j_gene: TRBJ1-1
v_gene: TRBV14
abundance: few
d_gene: TRBD1
CDR3nt: TGTGCCAGCAGCCGGACAGGGAGAACTGAAGCTTTCTTT
CDR3aa: CASSRTGRTEAFF

j_gene: TRBJ2-7
v_gene: TRBV28
abundance: .
d_gene: TRBD2
CDR3nt: TGTGCCAGCACCCTGGGGGGGGGACTCTCATCCTACGAGCAGTACTTC
CDR3aa: CASTLGGGLSSYEQYF

j_gene: TRBJ1-1
v_gene: TRBV28
abundance: .
d_gene: .
CDR3nt: TGTGCCAGCACCTCTCCCTTTATGAACACTGAAGCTTTCTTT
CDR3aa: CASTSPFMNTEAFF

j_gene: TRBJ1-2
v_gene: TRBV3-1/TRBV3-2
abundance: once
d_gene: .
CDR3nt: TGTGCCAGCAGTCAGGACACCCTAGGGGGAGGCTACACCTTC
CDR3aa: CASSQDTLGGGYTF

j_gene: TRBJ1-1
v_gene: TRBV7-2
abundance: .
d_gene: TRBD1
CDR3nt: TGTGCCAGCCGGTTCACCGGGACAGAAACCTATGAAGCTTTCTTT
CDR3aa: CASRFTGTETYEAFF

j_gene: TRBJ2-7
v_gene: TRBV6-6
abundance: .
d_gene: .
CDR3nt: TGTGCCAGCAGCAGCCCGGGACTGGGTAAATACGAGCAGTACTTC
CDR3aa: CASSSPGLGKYEQYF

j_gene: TRBJ2-3
v_gene: TRBV20-1
abundance: few
d_gene: TRBD2
CDR3nt: TGCAGTGCTAGTTATGAGCGGGGGCGCCCCCCCACGGATACGCAGTATTTT
CDR3aa: CSASYERGRPPTDTQYF

j_gene: TRBJ1-1
v_gene: TRBV15
abundance: .
d_gene: TRBD1
CDR3nt: TGTGCCACCGCCCAGGGGGCTAACACTGAAGCTTTCTTT
CDR3aa: CATAQGANTEAFF

j_gene: TRBJ2-7
v_gene: TRBV5-5
abundance: .
d_gene: TRBD2
CDR3nt: TGTGCCAGCAGCTTACTAGCGGGGGTAACCTACGAGCAGTACTTC
CDR3aa: CASSLLAGVTYEQYF

j_gene: TRBJ2-1
v_gene: TRBV19
abundance: .
d_gene: TRBD1
CDR3nt: TGTGCCAGTAGGCGGGGGACAGGGGCCTACAATGAGCAGTTCTTC
CDR3aa: CASRRGTGAYNEQFF

j_gene: TRBJ2-2
v_gene: TRBV25-1
abundance: few
d_gene: .
CDR3nt: TGTGCCAGCAGTCCAGGGGATACATTCACCGGGGAGCTGTTTTTT
CDR3aa: CASSPGDTFTGELFF

j_gene: TRBJ1-1
v_gene: TRBV19
abundance: few
d_gene: TRBD1
CDR3nt: TGTGCCAGTAGTATCACAGGGGTGAACACTGAAGCTTTCTTT
CDR3aa: CASSITGVNTEAFF

j_gene: TRBJ1-1
v_gene: TRBV14
abundance: once
d_gene: .
CDR3nt: TGTGCCAGCAGCCAAGTTCGGTTTCGCGTAAACACTGAAGCTTTCTTT
CDR3aa: CASSQVRFRVNTEAFF

j_gene: TRBJ1-1
v_gene: TRBV9
abundance: .
d_gene: .
CDR3nt: TGTGCCAGCAGCGTAGGAGGGCCATTGAACACTGAAGCTTTCTTT
CDR3aa: CASSVGGPLNTEAFF

j_gene: TRBJ2-7
v_gene: TRBV20-1
abundance: .
d_gene: .
CDR3nt: TGCAGTGCTAGTCCCCGGGGGTTGGGCTACGAGCAGTACTTC
CDR3aa: CSASPRGLGYEQYF

j_gene: TRBJ2-1
v_gene: TRBV24-1
abundance: .
d_gene: TRBD1
CDR3nt: TGTGCCACCAGTGATAACGTAAGGACAGGGGTGGACAGGGCCTACAATGAGCAGTTCTTC
CDR3aa: CATSDNVRTGVDRAYNEQFF